This TCR beta chain was documented in a study of blood T cell repertoires in COVID-19. Study details: The samples span acute and convalescent COVID-19 from the United States, Italy and Spain.

TCRdb's copy holds only in-frame clones and misses some; the assay was immunoSEQ multiplex PCR. The data show roughly 80,000 clones, over 75% seen once. Looked up from germline, CDR1 is SEHNR and CDR2 is FQNEAQ (reference sequence). The CDR3 is made up of 15 amino acids. V lost 6 bases to trimming and J lost 9 bases; unmatched junction nucleotides: 7. The sequence derives from a man aged 80 or over with acute or convalescent COVID-19. The sample was peripheral blood. This sequence joins TRBV7-9 and TRBJ2-1, with TRBD2 matching 14 bases. The CDR3 protein is CASREGTSGGPEQFF. The DNA for the CDR3 is TGTGCCAGCAGGGAGGGGACTAGCGGGGGCCCTGAGCAGTTCTTC.